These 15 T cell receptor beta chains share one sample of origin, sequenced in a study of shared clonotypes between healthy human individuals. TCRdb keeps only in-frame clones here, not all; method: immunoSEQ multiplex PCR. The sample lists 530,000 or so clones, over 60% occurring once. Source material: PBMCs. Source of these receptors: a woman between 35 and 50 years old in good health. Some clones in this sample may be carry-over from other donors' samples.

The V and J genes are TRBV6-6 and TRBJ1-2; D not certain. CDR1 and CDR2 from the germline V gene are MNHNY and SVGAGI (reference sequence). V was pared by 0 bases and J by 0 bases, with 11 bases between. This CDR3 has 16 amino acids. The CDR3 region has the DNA TGTGCCAGCAGTTACTCTGCGGGGAGCTCTAACTATGGCTACACCTTC. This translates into CASSYSAGSSNYGYTF.

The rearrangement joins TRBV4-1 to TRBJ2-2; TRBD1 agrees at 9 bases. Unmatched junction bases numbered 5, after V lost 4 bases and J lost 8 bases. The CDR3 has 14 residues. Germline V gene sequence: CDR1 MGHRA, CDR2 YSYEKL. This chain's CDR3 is CASSPRTGVGELFF. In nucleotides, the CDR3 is TGCGCCAGCAGCCCCCGGACAGGGGTTGGGGAGCTGTTTTTT.

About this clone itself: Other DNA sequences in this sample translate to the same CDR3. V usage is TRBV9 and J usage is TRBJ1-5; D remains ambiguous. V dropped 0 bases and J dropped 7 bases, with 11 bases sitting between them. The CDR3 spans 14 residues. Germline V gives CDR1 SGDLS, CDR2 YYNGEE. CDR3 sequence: CASSVGGGLQPQHF. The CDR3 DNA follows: TGTGCCAGCAGCGTAGGTGGAGGGCTGCAGCCCCAGCATTTT.

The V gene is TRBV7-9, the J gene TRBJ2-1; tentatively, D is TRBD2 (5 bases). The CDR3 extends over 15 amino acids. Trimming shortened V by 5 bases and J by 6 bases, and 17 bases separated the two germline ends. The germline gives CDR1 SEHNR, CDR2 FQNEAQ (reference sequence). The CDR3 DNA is TGTGCCAGCAGCCCCACCCAGCGGCTAGTCAATGAGCAGTTCTTC. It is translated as CASSPTQRLVNEQFF. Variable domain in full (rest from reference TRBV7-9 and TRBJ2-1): DTGVSQNPRHKITKRGQNVTFRCDPISEHNRLYWYRQTLGQGPEFLTYFQNEAQLEKSRLLSDRFSAERPKGSFSTLEIQRTEQGDSAMYLCASSPTQRLVNEQFFGPGTRLTVL.

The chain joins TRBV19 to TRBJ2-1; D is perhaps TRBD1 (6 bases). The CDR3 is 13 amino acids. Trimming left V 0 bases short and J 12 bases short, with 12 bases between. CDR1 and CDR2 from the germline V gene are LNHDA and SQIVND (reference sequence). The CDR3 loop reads CASSIEGDRTQFF. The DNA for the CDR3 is TGTGCCAGTAGTATAGAAGGAGACAGGACGCAGTTCTTC.

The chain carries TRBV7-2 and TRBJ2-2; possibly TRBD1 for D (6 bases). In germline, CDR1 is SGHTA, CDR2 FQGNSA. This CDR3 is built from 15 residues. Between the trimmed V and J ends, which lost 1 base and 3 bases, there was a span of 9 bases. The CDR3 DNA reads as TGTGCCAGCAGCTTAGGGGGACAAGACACCGGGGAGCTGTTTTTT. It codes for CASSLGGQDTGELFF.

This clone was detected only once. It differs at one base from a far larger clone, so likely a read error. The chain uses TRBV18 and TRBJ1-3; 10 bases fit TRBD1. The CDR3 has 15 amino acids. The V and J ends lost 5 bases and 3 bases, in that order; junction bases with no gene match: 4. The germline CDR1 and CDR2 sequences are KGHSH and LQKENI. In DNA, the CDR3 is TGTGCCAGCTCAGACAGGGGGCGGTGTGGAAACACCATATATTTT. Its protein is CASSDRGRCGNTIYF.

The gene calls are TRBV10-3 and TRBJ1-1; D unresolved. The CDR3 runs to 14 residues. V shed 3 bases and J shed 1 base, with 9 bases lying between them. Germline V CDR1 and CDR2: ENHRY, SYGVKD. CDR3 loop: CAISDPSTNTEAFF. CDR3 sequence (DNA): TGTGCCATCAGTGACCCTTCTACGAACACTGAAGCTTTCTTT.

The CDR3 protein is CASTPGQGIYQPQHF. The CDR3 DNA reads TGTGCCAGCACCCCAGGACAGGGCATATATCAGCCCCAGCATTTT. The chain couples TRBV28 to TRBJ1-5; 8 positions match TRBD1. V trimming: 7 bases; J trimming: 5 bases; junction bases outside the gene matches: 10. The CDR3 is 15 amino acids. CDR1 and CDR2 (germline): MDHEN, SYDVKM.

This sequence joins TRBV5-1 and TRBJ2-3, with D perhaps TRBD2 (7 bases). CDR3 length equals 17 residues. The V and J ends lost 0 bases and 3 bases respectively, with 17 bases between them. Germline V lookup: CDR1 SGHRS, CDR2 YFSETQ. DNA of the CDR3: TGCGCCAGCAGCTTGGTTCGCGGCAGGGGACTAACAGATACGCAGTATTTT. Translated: CASSLVRGRGLTDTQYF.

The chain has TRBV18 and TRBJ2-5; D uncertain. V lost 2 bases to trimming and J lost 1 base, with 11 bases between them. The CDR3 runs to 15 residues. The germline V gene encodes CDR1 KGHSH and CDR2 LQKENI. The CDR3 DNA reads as TGTGCCAGCTCACCAGTGGTGGCAGCCCAAGAGACCCAGTACTTC. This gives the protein CASSPVVAAQETQYF.

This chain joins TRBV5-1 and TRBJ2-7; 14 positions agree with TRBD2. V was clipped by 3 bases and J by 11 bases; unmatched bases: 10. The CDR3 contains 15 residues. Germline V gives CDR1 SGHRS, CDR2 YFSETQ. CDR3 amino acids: CASSSGTSGSRDEYF. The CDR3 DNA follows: TGCGCCAGCAGCTCCGGGACTAGCGGGAGTAGGGACGAGTACTTC.

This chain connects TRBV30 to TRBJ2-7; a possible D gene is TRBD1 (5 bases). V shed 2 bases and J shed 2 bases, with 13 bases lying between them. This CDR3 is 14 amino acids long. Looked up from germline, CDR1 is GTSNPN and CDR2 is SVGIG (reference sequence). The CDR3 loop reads CAWSSGLGPYEQYF. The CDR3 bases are TGTGCCTGGAGTTCAGGGTTAGGGCCCTACGAGCAGTACTTC.

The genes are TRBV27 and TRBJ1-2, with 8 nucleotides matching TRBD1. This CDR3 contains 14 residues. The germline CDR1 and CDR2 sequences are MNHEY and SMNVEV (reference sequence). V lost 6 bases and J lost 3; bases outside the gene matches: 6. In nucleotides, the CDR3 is TGTGCCAGCAGGGCCCCGACAGGGGACTATGGCTACACCTTC. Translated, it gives CASRAPTGDYGYTF.

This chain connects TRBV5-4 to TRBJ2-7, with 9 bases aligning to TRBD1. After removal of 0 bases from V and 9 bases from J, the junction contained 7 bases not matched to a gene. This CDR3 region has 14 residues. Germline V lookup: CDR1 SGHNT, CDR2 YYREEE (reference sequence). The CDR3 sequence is CASSLEQGALGQYF. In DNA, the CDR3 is TGTGCCAGCAGCTTGGAACAGGGGGCTCTCGGGCAGTACTTC.